The T cell receptor beta chain under discussion was sequenced for a study of T cell repertoires in cytomegalovirus infection. At the level of the study: TCR beta signatures that were public indicated CMV infection and matching HLA type.

General study points: The study found HLA-C-restricted CMV-specific TCR beta clonotypes dominating the ex vivo response.

This clonotype was seen only a few times. Its target is unknown. TCRdb reanalysed the reads using MiXCR and keeps one entry per CDR3 protein. The table has some 440,000 distinct CDR3 sequences, about 33% seen once. The receptor comes from a human donor in good health (CMV status not recorded). Some clones in this sample may be carry-over from other donors' samples. The sample comprised PBMCs.

DNA for the CDR3: TGCAGCGTTGAAGAGGGGCTAGCGGGGAGCTCCTACAATGAGCAGTTCTTC. Protein sequence: CSVEEGLAGSSYNEQFF. The genes are TRBV29-1 and TRBJ2-1; 9 bases are a match to TRBD2. CDR3 length: 17 amino acids. With V trimmed by 0 bases and J by 0 bases, 6 bases remained unmatched. Germline assignment: CDR1 SQVTM and CDR2 ANQGSEA.